This TCR beta chain was found in a study of blood T cell repertoires in COVID-19. This CDR3 comprises 16 residues. V shed 7 bases, J shed 0 bases, and the junction held 12 bases outside the gene matches. Per the germline V gene, CDR1 is GTSNPN and CDR2 is SVGIG (reference sequence). Only in-frame clones appear in the TCRdb table, and some are missing; sequencing was by immunoSEQ multiplex PCR. This repertoire shows about 80,000 clones, approximately 82% found once; its top ten account for about 9%. This sequence was found in a human donor in a cohort sampled during active COVID-19. The sample consisted of peripheral blood. The chain couples TRBV30 to TRBJ2-1; 7 bases map to TRBD2. In nucleotides, the CDR3 is TGTGCCTCGCTGGGGGGGTCCGGGGGCTCCTACAATGAGCAGTTCTTC. Amino acid sequence: CASLGGSGGSYNEQFF.